The 30 T cell receptor beta chains below were found in one sample sequenced in a study of blood T cell repertoires in COVID-19. Data came from immunoSEQ multiplex PCR; TCRdb stores just in-frame clones and leaves some out. This sample yields 440,000 or so clones, of which 75% to 90% are seen a single time; about 1.6% belongs to the top ten. Sequenced input: peripheral blood. These TCRs come from a middle-aged woman with COVID-19, enrolled during active disease.

The J gene is TRBJ1-4, the V gene TRBV15; 8 positions agree with TRBD1. Germline V gives CDR1 LNHNV, CDR2 YYDKDF (reference sequence). The V segment lost 4 bases and the J segment 6 bases; nucleotides outside the gene matches: 7. The CDR3 is made up of 15 amino acids. The chain's CDR3 is CATSTDRGVYEKLFF. The CDR3 DNA reads TGTGCCACCAGCACCGACAGGGGAGTTTATGAAAAACTGTTTTTT.

CDR3 sequence reads: CASSTLSVPSGRFGTDTQYF. The CDR3 DNA reads TGTGCCAGCAGCACCCTTAGTGTTCCTAGCGGGAGGTTTGGCACAGATACGCAGTATTTT. The J gene is TRBJ2-3, the V gene TRBV7-9; 11 positions agree with TRBD2. The junction had 17 bases not matched to a gene; V was cut back by 5 bases and J by 1 base. The V gene's germline CDR1 is SEHNR and CDR2 FQNEAQ (reference sequence). The CDR3 spans 20 residues.

The chain joins TRBV18 to TRBJ2-1; 9 bases fit TRBD2. The junction had 16 bases not matched to a gene; V was cut back by 2 bases and J by 5 bases. The CDR3 has 19 amino acids. Germline CDR1 reads KGHSH; CDR2 reads LQKENI. The CDR3 region is CASSPTSPTSGYLDNEQFF. CDR3 in DNA: TGTGCCAGCTCACCAACCAGTCCTACTAGCGGGTATCTCGACAATGAGCAGTTCTTC.

This clone was recorded only once. This chain uses TRBV7-2 with TRBJ2-5; TRBD2 matches at 7 bases. After removal of 2 bases from V and 5 bases from J, the junction contained 8 bases not matched to a gene. CDR3 length: 15 residues. CDR1 and CDR2 from the germline V gene are SGHTA and FQGNSA. Here the CDR3 DNA reads TGTGCCAGCAGCTTATCCGCGGGAGTGAGTGAGACCCAGTACTTC. Protein product: CASSLSAGVSETQYF.

This clone was recorded once. This chain connects TRBV28 to TRBJ1-1; 10 nucleotides match TRBD1. The V segment lost 5 bases and the J segment 1 base; nucleotides outside the gene matches: 7. This CDR3 has 16 residues. From germline, CDR1 is MDHEN and CDR2 SYDVKM. This chain's CDR3 is CASSGTGARGNTEAFF. CDR3 sequence (DNA): TGTGCCAGCAGTGGGACAGGGGCGAGGGGGAACACTGAAGCTTTCTTT. The variable domain in full, completed from reference TRBV28 and TRBJ1-1, reads DVKVTQSSRYLVKRTGEKVFLECVQDMDHENMFWYRQDPGLGLRLIYFSYDVKMKEKGDIPEGYSVSREKKERFSLILESASTNQTSMYLCASSGTGARGNTEAFFGQGTRLTVV.

This clone occurred once. The J gene is TRBJ1-2, the V gene TRBV9; 7 bases agree with TRBD1. V lost 0 bases to trimming and J lost 2 bases; unmatched junction nucleotides: 4. CDR3 size: 15 residues. Per the germline V gene, CDR1 is SGDLS and CDR2 is YYNGEE. CDR3 sequence reads: CASSVGTGSNYGYTF. CDR3 nucleotides: TGTGCCAGCAGCGTAGGGACAGGAAGCAACTATGGCTACACCTTC.

V gene TRBV30 combines with J gene TRBJ1-5; D possibly corresponds to TRBD1 (6 bases). V shed 3 bases and J shed 0 bases, with 12 bases lying between them. The CDR3 has 15 residues. Germline V gene lookup returns CDR1 GTSNPN and CDR2 SVGIG (reference sequence). CDR3 amino acids: CAWRSGQFSNQPQHF. For the CDR3, the DNA is TGTGCCTGGAGATCGGGACAATTTAGCAATCAGCCCCAGCATTTT.

The chain links TRBV5-6 to TRBJ1-2; no reliable D call. CDR1 is SGHDT, CDR2 YYEEEE, per germline. This CDR3 is 13 amino acids long. Trimming removed 4 bases from V and 7 bases from J, with 14 bases in between. The CDR3 sequence is CASSLTELSGYTF. The CDR3 DNA sequence: TGTGCCAGCAGCCTCACCGAACTTAGTGGCTACACCTTC.

The chain carries TRBV7-2 and TRBJ2-2; no reliable D call. CDR1 is SGHTA, CDR2 FQGNSA, per germline. V lost 4 bases and J 3 bases, leaving 15 bases between the germline ends. This CDR3 has 16 amino acids. The CDR3 loop is CASSSPLPLHTGELFF. In nucleotides, the CDR3 is TGTGCCAGCAGCTCTCCCCTTCCCCTTCACACCGGGGAGCTGTTTTTT.

This clone was observed a handful of times. The V and J genes are TRBV6-6 and TRBJ1-1, with D maybe TRBD1 (6 bases). V lost 4 bases and J lost 3, with 15 bases in between. The germline V gene encodes CDR1 MNHNY and CDR2 SVGAGI (reference sequence). The CDR3 spans 15 residues. The CDR3 region has the DNA TGTGCCAGCAGTTCGAGAAACCCAGGGGACACTGAAGCTTTCTTT. This sequence encodes CASSSRNPGDTEAFF.

The chain has TRBV3-1 (or the pseudogene TRBV3-2) and TRBJ2-7; a possible D gene is TRBD2 (6 bases). V dropped 4 bases and J dropped 0 bases, with 10 bases sitting between them. This CDR3 has 14 residues. Germline V CDR1 and CDR2: LGHDT, YNNKEL (reference sequence). The CDR3 nucleotides are TGTGCCAGCAGCCGGGGGGTGAGCTCCTACGAGCAGTACTTC. Its protein product is CASSRGVSSYEQYF.

V and J are TRBV4-1 and TRBJ1-1; TRBD1 matches at 7 bases. V gave up 5 bases and J gave up 9 bases; unmatched junction bases: 6. CDR3 size: 12 residues. Germline CDR1 MGHRA, CDR2 YSYEKL. The CDR3 DNA follows: TGCGCCAGCAGCGTCGGGACAGCTAAAGCTTTCTTT. The encoded protein is CASSVGTAKAFF.

The genes are TRBV6-5 and TRBJ2-7; D is undetermined. Germline-derived CDR1 and CDR2 are MNHEY and SVGAGI. The CDR3 covers 14 residues. Trimming took off 6 bases at V and 0 bases at J, with 12 bases between the two ends. CDR3 nucleotide sequence: TGTGCCAGCAGACTCGGTAGGAGCTCCTACGAGCAGTACTTC. Protein product: CASRLGRSSYEQYF.

The CDR3 coding sequence is TGTGCCAGCAGCCCCACTAGCGTAGAGACCCAGTACTTC. Protein sequence: CASSPTSVETQYF. The chain uses TRBV7-2 and TRBJ2-5; TRBD2 agrees at 7 bases. The V gene's germline CDR1 is SGHTA and CDR2 FQGNSA. The CDR3 has 13 residues. V was clipped by 5 bases and J by 4 bases; unmatched bases: 4.

This clone showed up just a few times. The chain joins TRBV7-9 to TRBJ2-2; the match to TRBD2 covers 8 bases. Germline CDR1 reads SEHNR; CDR2 reads FQNEAQ (reference sequence). V shed 5 bases and J 8 bases; nucleotides not matched to a gene: 13. The CDR3 sequence is 16 residues long. In DNA form, the CDR3 reads TGTGCCAGCAGCCCCCGGGAGGGGGGCCGAAGAGGGGAGCTGTTTTTT. Its translation is CASSPREGGRRGELFF.

This clone was seen more than once but under ten times. The chain combines TRBV5-8 with TRBJ1-1, with D uncertain. The CDR3 totals 15 residues. Germline CDR1 is SGHTS and CDR2 is YDEGEE. V lost 1 base and J 0 bases, leaving 10 bases between the germline ends. The CDR3 loop is CASSLRRILNTEAFF. As DNA, the CDR3 is TGTGCCAGCAGCTTGCGGCGGATTTTGAACACTGAAGCTTTCTTT. The variable domain in full, with the rest retrieved from reference TRBV5-8 and TRBJ1-1, is EAGVTQSPTHLIKTRGQQATLRCSPISGHTSVYWYQQALGLGLQFLLWYDEGEERNRGNFPPRFSGRQFPNYSSELNVNALELEDSALYLCASSLRRILNTEAFFGQGTRLTVV.

The chain uses TRBV20-1 and TRBJ2-3; TRBD1 matches 8 bases. Trimming at V came to 3 bases and at J to 5 bases, leaving 10 bases not matched to a gene. CDR1 is DFQATT, CDR2 SNEGSKA, per germline (reference sequence). CDR3 length: 15 amino acids. CDR3 nucleotides: TGCAGTGCTAGTGGGCAGGGGGCTCGAAAAGATACGCAGTATTTT. Protein sequence: CSASGQGARKDTQYF.

The chain links TRBV10-3 to TRBJ1-5; TRBD1 might be the D (6 bases). Germline lookup yields CDR1 ENHRY and CDR2 SYGVKD. The CDR3 loop spans 13 amino acids. Trimming took off 9 bases at V and 4 bases at J, with 13 bases between the two ends. This chain's CDR3 is CAMHRDFNQPQHF. As DNA, the CDR3 is TGTGCCATGCACAGGGATTTTAATCAGCCCCAGCATTTT.

The chain recombines TRBV5-6 with TRBJ2-1, with a weak D call TRBD2 (6 bases). Germline V gene lookup returns CDR1 SGHDT and CDR2 YYEEEE. With 3 bases removed from V and 5 bases from J, the gap between germline ends came to 15 bases. This CDR3 is 15 amino acids long. The CDR3: CASSWTTQRDNEQFF. CDR3 sequence (DNA): TGTGCCAGCAGCTGGACTACCCAACGGGACAATGAGCAGTTCTTC.

This rearrangement joins TRBV28 to TRBJ2-2; TRBD1 might be the D (5 bases). The CDR3 spans 16 residues. The V and J ends lost 2 bases and 3 bases respectively, with 13 bases between them. Germline assignment: CDR1 MDHEN and CDR2 SYDVKM. The CDR3 loop is CASSLIWQGYTGELFF. As DNA, the CDR3 is TGTGCCAGCAGTTTAATATGGCAGGGATACACCGGGGAGCTGTTTTTT.

The chain is built from TRBV9 and TRBJ1-2, with D maybe TRBD1 (6 bases). The CDR3 spans 17 residues. Germline CDR1 is SGDLS and CDR2 is YYNGEE. V lost 3 bases to trimming and J lost 4 bases, with 22 bases between them. In DNA, the CDR3 is TGTGCCAGCAGCGCGGAAAGACAGGACCAACCCTTCTATGGCTACACCTTC. This codes for CASSAERQDQPFYGYTF.

Notes on this clone: At one of its ends the junction is not consistent with the germline gene, which may arise from a read error. The J gene is TRBJ1-5, the V gene TRBV5-1, with D uncertain. The CDR3 is 11 residues long. The germline V gene encodes CDR1 SGHRS and CDR2 YFSETQ. Here the CDR3 reads CASSPTVKSDF. CDR3 nucleotide sequence: TGCGCCAGCAGCCCAACCGTAAAATCGGATTTT.

V is TRBV3-1 (or the pseudogene TRBV3-2) and J is TRBJ1-1, with D perhaps matching TRBD1 (5 bases). The V end was cut by 0 bases, the J end by 1 base, with 18 bases between. Germline CDR1 reads LGHDT; CDR2 reads YNNKEL (reference sequence). This CDR3 is built from 18 residues. For the CDR3, the DNA is TGTGCCAGCAGCCAAGATCTTTACAGGAGATCCACGAACACTGAAGCTTTCTTT. This encodes CASSQDLYRRSTNTEAFF.

This clone was recorded only once. The rearrangement links TRBV28 to TRBJ2-2; the D is unclear. Per germline, CDR1 MDHEN and CDR2 SYDVKM. With 6 bases removed from V and 6 bases from J, the gap between germline ends came to 8 bases. This CDR3 has 12 residues. The DNA of the CDR3 is TGTGCCAGCAGCGGCCAGGCCGGGGAGCTGTTTTTT. The encoded protein is CASSGQAGELFF. The variable domain in full, completed from reference TRBV28 and TRBJ2-2, reads DVKVTQSSRYLVKRTGEKVFLECVQDMDHENMFWYRQDPGLGLRLIYFSYDVKMKEKGDIPEGYSVSREKKERFSLILESASTNQTSMYLCASSGQAGELFFGEGSRLTVL.

The gene calls are TRBV4-3 and TRBJ2-1; D is possibly TRBD1 (7 bases). CDR3 size: 15 residues. The V end was cut by 6 bases, the J end by 10 bases, with 22 bases between. Germline values: CDR1 LGHNA, CDR2 YSLEER. CDR3 region: CASRQGGSAREEQFF. CDR3 bases: TGCGCCAGCAGGCAGGGGGGAAGCGCCAGAGAAGAGCAGTTCTTC.

The J gene is TRBJ1-4, the V gene TRBV19; D is perhaps TRBD1 (5 bases). Trimming shortened V by 3 bases and J by 6 bases, and 14 bases separated the two germline ends. Germline CDR1 LNHDA, CDR2 SQIVND (reference sequence). CDR3 length: 15 residues. The CDR3 region has the DNA TGTGCCAGTAGTATCCTCAGGGATAGGGATGAAAAACTGTTTTTT. It encodes CASSILRDRDEKLFF. Full variable domain (remainder filled in from reference TRBV19 and TRBJ1-4): DGGITQSPKYLFRKEGQNVTLSCEQNLNHDAMYWYRQDPGQGLRLIYYSQIVNDFQKGDIAEGYSVSREKKESFPLTVTSAQKNPTAFYLCASSILRDRDEKLFFGSGTQLSVL.

The chain's CDR3 is CASSQVRGIYTEAFF. In DNA, the CDR3 is TGCGCCAGCAGCCAAGTCCGGGGGATTTACACTGAAGCTTTCTTT. The chain has TRBV4-3 and TRBJ1-1; D possibly corresponds to TRBD1 (5 bases). The CDR3 sequence is 15 residues long. The germline V gene encodes CDR1 LGHNA and CDR2 YSLEER. Trimming removed 1 base at V and 3 bases at J, with 12 bases between.

This chain uses TRBV6-5 with TRBJ1-1, with D tentatively TRBD1 (5 bases). There are 15 residues in the CDR3. The ends were cut back, 8 bases at V and 3 bases at J, with 19 bases in the middle. Germline lookup yields CDR1 MNHEY and CDR2 SVGAGI. In DNA, the CDR3 is TGTGCCAGCTCGCCCCGGGCGGGAGGGGACACTGAAGCTTTCTTT. It specifies CASSPRAGGDTEAFF.

About this clone: At the DNA level, this CDR3 is encoded by other sequences in the same sample as well. The chain recombines TRBV6-5 with TRBJ2-1; TRBD1 aligns across 7 bases. The CDR3 runs to 13 residues. V dropped 6 bases and J dropped 4; count of bases not matched to a gene: 3. Looked up from germline, CDR1 is MNHEY and CDR2 is SVGAGI. The CDR3 region has the DNA TGTGCCAGCAGCCTGGACAGGTACAATGAGCAGTTCTTC. Translated, it gives CASSLDRYNEQFF.

This chain joins TRBV12-3 or TRBV12-4 and TRBJ1-2, with 7 bases aligning to TRBD1. The CDR3 is made up of 13 amino acids. V lost 7 bases to trimming and J lost 5 bases; unmatched junction nucleotides: 7. CDR3 sequence reads: CASTPGGWYGYTF. CDR3 in DNA: TGTGCCAGCACCCCAGGGGGTTGGTATGGCTACACCTTC.